The 13 T cell receptor beta chains given below trace back to one sample, sequenced in a study of CD8+CD57+ T cells in acquired aplastic anemia. Genomic DNA, serving as template, underwent TCR beta VDJ and CDR3 profiling. TCRdb analysed the reads with MiXCR anew, one entry per CDR3 protein. The sample records 350,000 to 450,000 distinct CDR3 sequences, around 72% being singletons. The sample was sorted CD4+, CD8+, or CD8+CD57+ T cells (not recorded which) from PBMCs. The receptors were sampled from a human donor in good health, serving as a control.

The J gene is TRBJ2-3, the V gene TRBV6-5; 9 nucleotides match TRBD1. The CDR3 length is 13 residues. The trim removed 5 bases at V and 4 bases at J, leaving 1 base unmatched. Germline lookup yields CDR1 MNHEY and CDR2 SVGAGI. The CDR3 sequence is CASSGQGSDTQYF. For the CDR3, the DNA is TGTGCCAGCAGTGGACAGGGGTCAGATACGCAGTATTTT.

This chain joins TRBV10-3 and TRBJ2-5; possibly TRBD2 for D (7 bases). V was trimmed by 2 bases and J by 5 bases, leaving 15 bases between them. CDR1 ENHRY and CDR2 SYGVKD come from the germline V gene. The CDR3 extends over 15 amino acids. CDR3 loop: CAISERGGAGETQYF. CDR3 in DNA: TGTGCCATCAGTGAGAGGGGGGGGGCCGGTGAGACCCAGTACTTC.

The V call is TRBV9, the J call TRBJ1-3, with TRBD1 identical over 7 bases. V shed 7 bases, J shed 2 bases, and the junction held 3 bases outside the gene matches. The CDR3 has 13 amino acids. Germline V CDR1 and CDR2: SGDLS, YYNGEE. Here the CDR3 reads CASAGTAGNTIYF. DNA of the CDR3: TGTGCCAGCGCCGGGACAGCTGGAAACACCATATATTTT.

At least ten counts were recorded for this clonotype. The chain employs TRBV9 and TRBJ1-1; D ambiguous. The germline V gene encodes CDR1 SGDLS and CDR2 YYNGEE. Trimming removed 4 bases at V and 6 bases at J, with 16 bases between. The CDR3 is 14 amino acids. Written as DNA, the CDR3 is TGTGCCAGCAGCTCAGGAGGAGCTTACTCTGAAGCTTTCTTT. Translating gives CASSSGGAYSEAFF.

A word on this clonotype: A much larger clone differs by one base, so this may be a read error. The rearrangement links TRBV3-1 to TRBJ1-1, with unresolved D. The CDR3 has 14 residues. The V gene's germline CDR1 is LGHDT and CDR2 YNNKEL (reference sequence). The DNA for the CDR3 is TGTGCCAACAGCCAAGATCGCCGGGTAACTGAAGCTTTCTTT. This codes for CANSQDRRVTEAFF.

This clonotype was observed a single time. At one boundary the junction diverges from the germline segment, which might be a read error. CDR3 loop: CASSLGPAAFFLNF. For the CDR3, the DNA is TGTGCCAGCAGTTTAGGCCCGGCAGCCTTCTTTCTGAATTTC. The V call is TRBV7-3, the J call TRBJ2-6; D call uncertain. Germline values: CDR1 SGHTA, CDR2 FQGTGA. This CDR3 has 14 residues.

The chain links TRBV20-1 to TRBJ1-4; D not resolved. The CDR3 is made up of 12 amino acids. V shed 3 bases and J shed 14 bases, with 16 bases lying between them. Germline V CDR1 and CDR2: DFQATT, SNEGSKA (reference sequence). The CDR3 is CSASAAGTQLFF. CDR3 nucleotides: TGCAGTGCTAGTGCCGCAGGTACGCAGCTGTTTTTT.

V usage is TRBV29-1 and J usage is TRBJ2-1, with D possibly being TRBD2 (7 bases). Germline V gene lookup returns CDR1 SQVTM and CDR2 ANQGSEA. This CDR3 has 14 residues. The CDR3: CNGASGGGYNEQFF. The CDR3 region has the DNA TGCAACGGGGCTAGCGGAGGGGGATACAATGAGCAGTTCTTC.

This clonotype was counted once. The J gene is TRBJ2-2, the V gene TRBV7-2; D might be TRBD2 (6 bases). The CDR3 is 18 amino acids. The ends were cut back, 1 base at V and 3 bases at J, with 18 bases in the middle. Germline lookup yields CDR1 SGHTA and CDR2 FQGNSA. This chain's CDR3 is CASSLDPPGVYDTGELFF. In nucleotides, the CDR3 is TGTGCCAGCAGCTTAGATCCTCCGGGAGTTTACGACACCGGGGAGCTGTTTTTT.

Concerning this clonotype itself: The CDR3 end shows no conserved phenylalanine or tryptophan, and so a read error is likely. The limits of the CDR3 on the DNA are not certain, so only TCRdb's listed CDR3 is given. The chain employs TRBV7-2 and TRBJ2-7; no DNA check was done on the table's D call, TRBD2. Germline V gives CDR1 SGHTA, CDR2 FQGNSA. The CDR3 is 13 amino acids in total, end residues counted. This CDR3 is CASSLAAAWNTEA.

This chain joins TRBV20-1 and TRBJ1-6, with D perhaps matching TRBD1 (5 bases). The germline V gene encodes CDR1 DFQATT and CDR2 SNEGSKA (reference sequence). Trimming removed 0 bases from V and 4 bases from J, with 10 bases in between. The CDR3 runs to 15 residues. In DNA form, the CDR3 reads TGCAGTGCTAGAGATGGTCCAGGGTATAATTCACCCCTCCACTTT. This encodes CSARDGPGYNSPLHF.

As to this clonotype: The final CDR3 position lacks the conserved phenylalanine or tryptophan, pointing to a likely read error. No DNA is shown, since the ends of the CDR3 on it are uncertain; the CDR3 is the one TCRdb lists. The V call is TRBV7-2, the J call TRBJ2-6; whether TRBD1, the table's D call, matches the DNA was not checked. Germline CDR1 is SGHTA and CDR2 is FQGNSA. The CDR3 region is 13 residues in length, termini included. The CDR3 loop reads CASSLSGGDHETL.

As for this clonotype: No conserved phenylalanine or tryptophan is present at the end of the CDR3, so a read error is the likely explanation. The DNA is omitted, as the CDR3 cannot be located on it reliably, and the CDR3 follows TCRdb's listing. The rearrangement uses TRBV10-3 and TRBJ1-5. The CDR3 totals 15 residues, both ends included. Germline V lookup: CDR1 ENHRY, CDR2 SYGVKD. CDR3 residues: CAISGSDSVHQSRHG.